What follows describes a single T cell receptor (beta chain). Antigen: not known. With 8 bases clipped from V and 8 bases from J, the junction kept 9 bases outside the gene matches. The germline CDR1 and CDR2 sequences are SEHNR and FQNEAQ (reference sequence). CDR3 length: 13 residues. Produced via immunoSEQ multiplex PCR; TCRdb's table is partial and in-frame only. This table holds over 100,000 clones, roughly 93% found once. The sample is drawn from a study of T cell responses to AZD1222 COVID-19 vaccine. Study-level findings and limits: Seropositive AZD1222 recipients at baseline numbered only 5 to 7. Donors were mostly white British, more females; clonal diversity possibly underestimated. Close to half of all spike-specific TCRs reportedly target regions of the variants that are unmutated.

J is TRBJ1-2 and V is TRBV7-9; TRBD1 agrees at 9 bases. This TCR was recovered from an adult who received the AZD1222 COVID-19 vaccine. The specimen comprised peripheral blood, sampled 28 days after the second AZD1222 dose. CDR3: CASAIQGAQGYTF. CDR3 coding DNA: TGTGCCAGCGCCATACAGGGGGCACAAGGCTACACCTTC.